A selection of T cell receptor beta chains follows, all from one sample in a study of beta chain features in type 1 diabetes. Sequenced by immunoSEQ multiplex PCR; TCRdb stores in-frame clones only, minus some. Of about 340,000 clones in the sample, approximately 12% were seen once. The sequenced sample was naive CD4+ T cells from blood. These receptors came from a woman aged 18 to 35 with type 1 diabetes. Each CDR3 is given with its conserved first and last residue. The D gene is left open where the match is weak. Only part of the rows carry a size: once, few, many, or a class if the clone is expanded.

>TRBV5-4|TRBD2|TRBJ2-3|few
CASSVSGTSTDTQYF
TGTGCCAGCAGCGTTAGCGGGACAAGCACAGATACGCAGTATTTT
>TRBV30|-|TRBJ1-4|few
CAWSGRVATNEKLFF
TGTGCCTGGAGTGGACGGGTTGCAACTAATGAAAAACTGTTTTTT
>TRBV30|-|TRBJ1-3|-
CAWSKGIGRAGNTIYF
TGTGCCTGGAGTAAGGGTATCGGGAGAGCTGGAAACACCATATATTTT
>TRBV29-1|TRBD2|TRBJ2-3|-
CSIEERETSTDTQYF
TGCAGCATAGAAGAGCGGGAGACTAGCACAGATACGCAGTATTTT
>TRBV9|TRBD2|TRBJ2-7|-
CASSVGAGGYEQYF
TGTGCCAGCAGCGTTGGGGCGGGGGGATACGAGCAGTACTTC
>TRBV5-1|-|TRBJ1-4|-
CASSLVGDPGPRRKLFF
TGCGCCAGCAGCTTGGTTGGAGATCCAGGGCCAAGGAGAAAACTGTTTTTT
>TRBV4-1|-|TRBJ2-3|-
CASSHGGGGPTDTQYF
TGCGCCAGCAGCCACGGCGGTGGAGGGCCTACAGATACGCAGTATTTT
>TRBV30|TRBD1|TRBJ2-2|-
CALDRGLGTGELFF
TGTGCCTTGGACAGGGGCCTTGGGACCGGGGAGCTGTTTTTT
>TRBV7-2|TRBD1|TRBJ2-5|few
CASSLTGVGETQYF
TGTGCCAGCAGCCTAACAGGGGTAGGAGAGACCCAGTACTTC
>TRBV5-1|TRBD2|TRBJ2-3|few
CASSSSAGGTYSTDTQYF
TGCGCCAGCAGCTCCTCAGCGGGAGGAACGTATAGCACAGATACGCAGTATTTT
>TRBV2|-|TRBJ1-1|-
CASSARLDTEAFF
TGTGCCAGCAGTGCCCGCCTAGACACTGAAGCTTTCTTT
>TRBV14|-|TRBJ1-1|-
CASSQVQGTEAFF
TGTGCCAGCAGCCAAGTTCAGGGAACTGAAGCTTTCTTT
>TRBV20-1|-|TRBJ2-3|few
CSASSDTQYF
TGCAGTGCTAGCTCGGATACGCAGTATTTT
>TRBV11-1|-|TRBJ2-2|few
CASSLAHGDTGELFF
TGTGCCAGCAGCTTAGCACACGGGGACACCGGGGAGCTGTTTTTT
>TRBV5-6|-|TRBJ1-1|-
CASSFFGFWRNTEAFF
TGTGCCAGCAGCTTTTTCGGTTTTTGGAGGAACACTGAAGCTTTCTTT
>TRBV2|-|TRBJ2-5|few
CASSEVAGRETQYF
TGTGCCAGCAGTGAGGTGGCAGGGCGAGAGACCCAGTACTTC
>TRBV10-3|-|TRBJ1-2|-
CAITAEGGDGYTF
TGTGCCATCACTGCCGAGGGTGGAGATGGCTACACCTTC
>TRBV6-5|TRBD1|TRBJ1-2|few
CASRGGAGGYTF
TGTGCCAGCAGAGGGGGCGCGGGGGGCTACACCTTC
>TRBV7-9|-|TRBJ1-2|-
CASSRDRSYGYTF
TGTGCCAGCAGCCGAGACAGATCCTATGGCTACACCTTC
>TRBV7-9|-|TRBJ1-2|few
CASSPHSAGGNYGYTF
TGTGCCAGCAGCCCCCATTCTGCGGGAGGGAACTATGGCTACACCTTC
>TRBV4-3|-|TRBJ2-5|-
CASSQDGLAGETQYF
TGCGCCAGCAGCCAAGACGGGCTAGCCGGTGAGACCCAGTACTTC
>TRBV19|TRBD1|TRBJ1-1|few
CASHLQGQTEAFF
TGTGCCAGCCACTTACAGGGGCAAACTGAAGCTTTCTTT
>TRBV6-5|TRBD1|TRBJ2-1|-
CASSRDRNSYNEQFF
TGTGCCAGCAGTAGGGACAGGAATTCCTACAATGAGCAGTTCTTC
>TRBV5-1|TRBD1|TRBJ1-2|-
CASSLNRGRDGYTF
TGCGCCAGCAGCTTGAACAGGGGGCGAGATGGCTACACCTTC
>TRBV7-2|TRBD1|TRBJ2-2|few
CASSLVPGGLNTGELFF
TGTGCCAGCAGCTTAGTTCCAGGGGGCCTAAACACCGGGGAGCTGTTTTTT
>TRBV30|-|TRBJ2-1|-
CAWSNSGYYNEQFF
TGTGCCTGGAGTAATAGCGGCTACTACAATGAGCAGTTCTTC